These 24 T cell receptor beta chains were all obtained from the same sample, sequenced in a study of blood T cell repertoires in COVID-19. The data were produced by immunoSEQ multiplex PCR, yet TCRdb's version contains in-frame clones alone and is incomplete. The table lists 70,000 to 85,000 clones, around 88% of them singletons. Sequencing was performed on peripheral blood. These receptors were collected from a man at least 80 years old with active or convalescent COVID-19.

The V gene is TRBV24-1, the J gene TRBJ2-2; maybe TRBD2 (6 bases). The V and J ends lost 9 bases and 6 bases respectively, with 16 bases between them. This CDR3 is 14 amino acids long. Germline values: CDR1 KGHDR, CDR2 SFDVKD. The CDR3 sequence: CATGTGVKAGELFF. The CDR3 DNA reads as TGTGCCACCGGGACGGGAGTGAAGGCCGGGGAGCTGTTTTTT.

This chain connects TRBV2 to TRBJ1-4, with D maybe TRBD1 (6 bases). The CDR3 has 17 amino acids. Germline assignment: CDR1 SNHLY and CDR2 FYNNEI. V was cut by 0 bases and J by 4 bases, with 15 bases left in between. The CDR3 bases are TGTGCCAGCAGTGAAGCGGGGTCGGGAGGGGGTAATGAAAAACTGTTTTTT. Protein sequence: CASSEAGSGGGNEKLFF.

The V gene is TRBV29-1, the J gene TRBJ1-2, with 10 bases lining up with TRBD1. CDR3 length: 13 amino acids. Germline V gene data show CDR1 as SQVTM and CDR2 as ANQGSEA. The V and J ends lost 5 bases and 8 bases, in that order; junction bases with no gene match: 8. CDR3: CSVQRTGGDGYTF. The DNA of the CDR3 is TGCAGCGTTCAGAGGACAGGGGGAGACGGCTACACCTTC.

The chain joins TRBV5-1 to TRBJ1-1; D gene unclear. V lost 3 bases, J lost 0 bases, and 9 bases lay in between. The CDR3 has 14 residues. Germline V lookup: CDR1 SGHRS, CDR2 YFSETQ. The chain's CDR3 is CASSWSGMNTEAFF. The CDR3 DNA reads TGCGCCAGCAGCTGGAGTGGAATGAACACTGAAGCTTTCTTT.

In its sample, this clone was seen once. The V and J genes are TRBV30 and TRBJ2-2; 7 nucleotides line up with TRBD1. Germline CDR1 and CDR2: GTSNPN and SVGIG (reference sequence). Germline trimming cut 7 bases from V and 3 bases from J; bases unmatched to any gene: 5. The CDR3 runs 13 residues. The CDR3 reads CASEGTDTGELFF. The DNA of the CDR3 is TGTGCCTCTGAAGGGACAGACACCGGGGAGCTGTTTTTT.

The chain joins TRBV7-3 to TRBJ2-2; TRBD1 matches 7 bases. J was trimmed by 5 bases and V by 5 bases; bases with no gene match: 5. CDR3 size: 14 residues. Per germline, CDR1 SGHTA and CDR2 FQGTGA. CDR3: CASSTATGTGELFF. The CDR3 coding sequence is TGTGCCAGCAGCACCGCGACAGGGACCGGGGAGCTGTTTTTT.

CDR3 coding DNA: TGTGCCAGCAGCCCACGACTAGCGGGAGGGGATGAGCAGTTCTTC. Translating it yields CASSPRLAGGDEQFF. The V call is TRBV7-2, the J call TRBJ2-1; 14 bases fit TRBD2. The CDR3 spans 15 residues. The ends lost 5 bases at V and 8 bases at J; junction bases unmatched: 5. Germline V gene sequence: CDR1 SGHTA, CDR2 FQGNSA.

The V call is TRBV27, the J call TRBJ2-2; TRBD2 is a possible D gene (7 bases). This CDR3 comprises 13 residues. CDR1 is MNHEY and CDR2 is SMNVEV in the germline V gene (reference sequence). V was cut by 4 bases and J by 9 bases, with 12 bases left in between. CDR3 nucleotides: TGTGCCAGCAGTTGGTGGGGGGGCCGGGAGCTGTTTTTT. It encodes CASSWWGGRELFF.

J is TRBJ1-2 and V is TRBV5-5; weak D call: TRBD1 (5 bases). The germline V and J ends were trimmed by 1 base and 7 bases, with 11 bases remaining between them. The CDR3 consists of 13 residues. In germline, CDR1 is SGHKS, CDR2 YYEKEE (reference sequence). The CDR3 nucleotides are TGTGCCAGCAGCTTGCCCGGGGGTGGTGGCTACACCTTC. Encoded protein: CASSLPGGGGYTF.

The chain recombines TRBV28 with TRBJ1-4, with TRBD1 matching over 10 bases. Looked up from germline, CDR1 is MDHEN and CDR2 is SYDVKM. The V and J ends lost 1 base and 8 bases, in that order; junction bases with no gene match: 4. The CDR3 loop spans 15 amino acids. The CDR3 nucleotides are TGTGCCAGCAGTTTATCCGGGACAGGGGAAGAAAAACTGTTTTTT. Translation: CASSLSGTGEEKLFF.

In its sample, this clone was seen once. The chain joins TRBV13 to TRBJ1-2; D is undetermined. V lost 5 bases and J lost 2, with 15 bases in between. Germline values: CDR1 PRHDT, CDR2 FYEKMQ (reference sequence). The CDR3 sequence is 15 residues long. CDR3 residues: CASSTRGPSNYGYTF. In DNA, the CDR3 is TGTGCCAGCAGCACCCGAGGGCCTTCCAACTATGGCTACACCTTC.

The chain combines TRBV6-2 or TRBV6-3 with TRBJ2-5; 9 nucleotides align to TRBD2. V shed 0 bases, J shed 5 bases, and the junction held 10 bases outside the gene matches. CDR1 and CDR2 (germline): MNHEY, SVGEGT. This CDR3 has 17 amino acids. CDR3 in DNA: TGTGCCAGCAGTTACTCGACGGCTAGCGGGACGACGGAGACCCAGTACTTC. The encoded protein is CASSYSTASGTTETQYF.

The genes are TRBV6-2 or TRBV6-3 and TRBJ2-1; D is perhaps TRBD2 (6 bases). Trimming removed 4 bases from V and 5 bases from J, with 15 bases in between. Germline V gives CDR1 MNHEY, CDR2 SVGEGT. The CDR3 spans 15 residues. CDR3 in DNA: TGTGCCAGCAGTTCGAGGGGAGGTTTGGACAATGAGCAGTTCTTC. Protein product: CASSSRGGLDNEQFF.

This rearrangement joins TRBV20-1 to TRBJ1-1; 9 bases match TRBD1. The CDR3 is 11 amino acids. V shed 5 bases, J shed 7 bases, and the junction held 2 bases outside the gene matches. Germline V lookup: CDR1 DFQATT, CDR2 SNEGSKA (reference sequence). CDR3 DNA sequence: TGCAGTGCTTGGGACAGGGATGAAGCTTTCTTT. It yields the protein CSAWDRDEAFF.

V and J are TRBV6-5 and TRBJ1-2; a weak D match, TRBD1 (5 bases). With 6 bases removed from V and 1 base from J, the gap between germline ends came to 12 bases. The CDR3 contains 14 residues. The germline CDR1 and CDR2 sequences are MNHEY and SVGAGI. In nucleotides, the CDR3 is TGTGCCAGCAGACCCGTGGGGGGTAACTATGGCTACACCTTC. This sequence encodes CASRPVGGNYGYTF.

The V call is TRBV5-6, the J call TRBJ2-1; D remains ambiguous. The V end lost 0 bases, the J end lost 4 bases, and 8 bases lay between the germline ends. The CDR3 contains 14 residues. CDR1 SGHDT and CDR2 YYEEEE come from the germline V gene. CDR3 sequence (DNA): TGTGCCAGCAGCTTGGCTGGCAGATACAATGAGCAGTTCTTC. Translated, it gives CASSLAGRYNEQFF.

Only a few counts were recorded for this clone. The chain joins TRBV30 to TRBJ2-7; D is possibly TRBD2 (5 bases). Trimming left V 0 bases short and J 2 bases short, with 5 bases between. This CDR3 contains 12 residues. Per germline, CDR1 GTSNPN and CDR2 SVGIG (reference sequence). CDR3 residues: CAWSVAAYEQYF. In DNA, the CDR3 is TGTGCCTGGAGTGTAGCGGCCTACGAGCAGTACTTC.

The chain recombines TRBV7-9 with TRBJ2-1; the match to TRBD2 covers 7 bases. V shed 5 bases and J 7 bases; nucleotides not matched to a gene: 11. The CDR3 loop spans 15 amino acids. The germline V gene has CDR1 SEHNR and CDR2 FQNEAQ (reference sequence). CDR3 DNA: TGTGCCAGCAGCCAGACATTCGGGACTAATAATGAGCAGTTCTTC. Translated: CASSQTFGTNNEQFF.

V and J are TRBV5-1 and TRBJ2-2; D is possibly TRBD1 (5 bases). The V end was cut by 0 bases, the J end by 4 bases, with 7 bases between. The CDR3 contains 14 residues. Looked up from germline, CDR1 is SGHRS and CDR2 is YFSETQ. CDR3 coding DNA: TGCGCCAGCAGCTTGGGGCAGGGCACCGGGGAGCTGTTTTTT. Its translation: CASSLGQGTGELFF.

The CDR3 DNA is TGTGCCAGCGTGTCCGCGGGGACGTCCTACAATGAGCAGTTCTTC. Amino acids: CASVSAGTSYNEQFF. V usage is TRBV6-6 and J usage is TRBJ2-1, with a tentative D call TRBD2 (6 bases). This CDR3 region has 15 residues. V was shortened by 8 bases and J by 1 base, with 15 bases between the two germline ends. Germline CDR1 reads MNHNY; CDR2 reads SVGAGI (reference sequence).

This sequence joins TRBV30 and TRBJ1-3, with D maybe TRBD1 (5 bases). Trimming pared 2 bases from V and 4 bases from J, leaving 9 bases between. The germline V gene has CDR1 GTSNPN and CDR2 SVGIG (reference sequence). The CDR3 consists of 13 residues. Written as DNA, the CDR3 is TGTGCCTGGAGTCATTCAGGGGGAAACACCATATATTTT. It translates to CAWSHSGGNTIYF.

The V call is TRBV19, the J call TRBJ2-3; the D gene is possibly TRBD1 (6 bases). Per germline, CDR1 LNHDA and CDR2 SQIVND (reference sequence). The CDR3 is made up of 14 amino acids. The ends were cut back, 5 bases at V and 0 bases at J, with 9 bases in the middle. The CDR3, as DNA: TGTGCCAGTAGTGGACAGACTAGCACAGATACGCAGTATTTT. This translates into CASSGQTSTDTQYF.

This chain uses TRBV3-1 (or the pseudogene TRBV3-2) with TRBJ1-3, with D perhaps TRBD1 (5 bases). V lost 3 bases to trimming and J lost 4 bases, with 7 bases between them. This CDR3 has 13 residues. Germline V gene data show CDR1 as LGHDT and CDR2 as YNNKEL (reference sequence). CDR3 loop: CASSQGGGNTIYF. The CDR3 DNA reads TGTGCCAGCAGCCAGGGGGGAGGAAACACCATATATTTT.

The chain joins TRBV10-3 to TRBJ1-5, with D possibly matching TRBD1 (5 bases). Trimming cost V 2 bases and J 2 bases, with 7 bases left between them. Germline lookup yields CDR1 ENHRY and CDR2 SYGVKD. This CDR3 is 14 amino acids long. Here the CDR3 DNA reads TGTGCCATCAGTGAGGGGGCCGGCAATCAGCCCCAGCATTTT. It translates to CAISEGAGNQPQHF.